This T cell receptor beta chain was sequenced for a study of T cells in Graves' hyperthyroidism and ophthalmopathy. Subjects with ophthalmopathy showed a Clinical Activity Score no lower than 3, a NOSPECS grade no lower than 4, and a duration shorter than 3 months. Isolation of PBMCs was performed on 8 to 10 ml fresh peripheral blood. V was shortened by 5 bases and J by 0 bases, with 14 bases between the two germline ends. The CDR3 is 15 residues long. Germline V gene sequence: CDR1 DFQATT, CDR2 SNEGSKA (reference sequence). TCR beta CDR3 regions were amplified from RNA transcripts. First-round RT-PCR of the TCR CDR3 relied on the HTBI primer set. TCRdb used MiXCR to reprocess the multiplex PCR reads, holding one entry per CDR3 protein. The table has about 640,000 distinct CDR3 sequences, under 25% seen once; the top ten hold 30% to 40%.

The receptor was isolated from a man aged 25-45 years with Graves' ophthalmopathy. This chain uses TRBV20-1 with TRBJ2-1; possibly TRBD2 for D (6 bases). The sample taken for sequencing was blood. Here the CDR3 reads CSAPSSASSYNEQFF. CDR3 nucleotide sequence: TGCAGTGCTCCTTCTAGCGCCAGCTCCTACAATGAGCAGTTCTTC.